This entry lists 7 T cell receptor beta chains sequenced from one sample in a study of glioma-infiltrating T cells after dendritic cell vaccination. Sequenced by immunoSEQ multiplex PCR; TCRdb stores in-frame clones only, minus some. In the table there are some 99,000 clones, 75% to 90% of which are singletons. Described time point: after dendritic cell vaccination, including at tumor progression/relapse. Sequenced material: blood, taken after dendritic cell vaccination. These receptors all come from a human donor with glioblastoma.

This chain connects TRBV4-2 to TRBJ2-2, with a weak D call TRBD2 (6 bases). The CDR3 has 18 amino acids. Germline values: CDR1 LGHNA, CDR2 YNFKEQ. Trimming took off 1 base at V and 4 bases at J, with 19 bases between the two ends. CDR3 loop: CASSQVPGAGMSTGELFF. CDR3 bases: TGTGCCAGCAGCCAAGTCCCCGGGGCGGGAATGAGCACCGGGGAGCTGTTTTTT.

J is TRBJ2-5 and V is TRBV30, with 8 bases fitting TRBD1. Looked up from germline, CDR1 is GTSNPN and CDR2 is SVGIG (reference sequence). J gave up 2 bases and V 3 bases, and 2 bases lay outside the gene matches. The CDR3 sequence is 13 residues long. This CDR3 reads CAWRRTGQETQYF. The CDR3 DNA sequence: TGTGCCTGGAGGAGGACAGGGCAAGAGACCCAGTACTTC.

This sequence joins TRBV20-1 and TRBJ1-1; D is possibly TRBD1 (5 bases). CDR3 length: 11 amino acids. Germline V gives CDR1 DFQATT, CDR2 SNEGSKA (reference sequence). Trimming stripped 7 bases from V and 1 base from J, with 7 bases between. The CDR3 DNA reads TGCAGTGGGAGGGGGAACACTGAAGCTTTCTTT. This sequence encodes CSGRGNTEAFF.

This chain connects TRBV7-6 to TRBJ2-7; TRBD1 might be the D (7 bases). Germline V lookup: CDR1 SGHVS, CDR2 FNYEAQ. The V end was cut by 5 bases, the J end by 2 bases, with 10 bases between. The CDR3 totals 13 residues. The CDR3 here is CASSGGGAYEQYF. The CDR3, as DNA: TGTGCCAGCAGCGGAGGGGGCGCCTACGAGCAGTACTTC.

This rearrangement joins TRBV6-4 to TRBJ1-1, with D maybe TRBD1 (5 bases). The V gene lost 4 bases and the J gene lost 2 bases, with 8 bases spanning the gap. CDR1 is MRHNA and CDR2 is SNTAGT in the germline V gene. The CDR3 runs to 13 residues. CDR3 nucleotides: TGTGCCAGCAGTGCAGGGCAAAACACTGAAGCTTTCTTT. As protein: CASSAGQNTEAFF.

This chain joins TRBV19 and TRBJ2-2; D gene unclear. V was trimmed by 7 bases and J by 0 bases, leaving 18 bases between them. The CDR3 sequence is 17 residues long. The germline V gene encodes CDR1 LNHDA and CDR2 SQIVND (reference sequence). The CDR3 sequence is CASITQVTHANTGELFF. In DNA form, the CDR3 reads TGTGCCAGTATCACCCAGGTGACCCACGCGAACACCGGGGAGCTGTTTTTT.

The chain joins TRBV27 to TRBJ2-7, with a weak D call TRBD1 (6 bases). V was cut by 6 bases and J by 3 bases, with 9 bases left in between. Per the germline V gene, CDR1 is MNHEY and CDR2 is SMNVEV (reference sequence). The CDR3 runs to 12 residues. Here the CDR3 DNA reads TGTGCCAGCAGGGGACAATTCTACGAGCAGTACTTC. Translated, it gives CASRGQFYEQYF.